The rows below give T cell receptor beta chains drawn from one sample of a study of shared clonotypes between healthy human individuals. Method: immunoSEQ multiplex PCR; TCRdb's copy keeps in-frame clones and lacks some. The repertoire consists of about 1.5 million clones, with about 96% occurring once and the leading ten covering roughly 1.2%. Sequencing was performed on naive CD4+ T cells sorted from blood. The receptors originated from a man aged 25-40 years in good health. CDR3s include the opening cysteine and the closing phenylalanine or tryptophan. D genes are given only for firm matches. A row's size may be missing; if present it is once, few, many or a size class.

d_gene	v_gene	abundance	j_gene	CDR3aa	CDR3nt
TRBD2	TRBV28	NA	TRBJ2-7	CASSLPGTSYEQYF	TGTGCCAGCAGTCTTCCCGGGACTAGCTACGAGCAGTACTTC
TRBD1	TRBV18	NA	TRBJ2-5	CASSRPGQQETQYF	TGTGCCAGCTCACGACCGGGACAGCAAGAGACCCAGTACTTC
NA	TRBV29-1	NA	TRBJ2-1	CSVLVGGTYNEQFF	TGCAGCGTCCTAGTGGGCGGGACCTACAATGAGCAGTTCTTC
NA	TRBV18	NA	TRBJ2-7	CASSPGGRGPYEQYF	TGTGCCAGCTCACCCGGCGGGCGCGGACCCTACGAGCAGTACTTC
TRBD1	TRBV5-4	NA	TRBJ2-7	CASSAGQGRYEQYF	TGTGCCAGCAGCGCCGGACAGGGGCGATACGAGCAGTACTTC
NA	TRBV7-3	NA	TRBJ2-3	CASSPLVSDTQYF	TGTGCCAGCAGCCCCCTTGTCTCAGATACGCAGTATTTT
NA	TRBV5-1	NA	TRBJ2-2	CASRDPSGGELFF	TGCGCCAGCAGAGACCCCTCCGGCGGGGAGCTGTTTTTT
NA	TRBV7-8	NA	TRBJ2-7	CASSLGLGSSYEQYF	TGTGCCAGCAGCTTAGGTCTGGGGAGCTCCTACGAGCAGTACTTC
TRBD1	TRBV29-1	NA	TRBJ2-7	CSVQGATYEQYF	TGCAGCGTTCAGGGGGCTACCTACGAGCAGTACTTC
TRBD1	TRBV30	once	TRBJ1-1	CAWSAPTGALREAFF	TGTGCCTGGAGTGCCCCGACAGGGGCTCTAAGGGAAGCTTTCTTT